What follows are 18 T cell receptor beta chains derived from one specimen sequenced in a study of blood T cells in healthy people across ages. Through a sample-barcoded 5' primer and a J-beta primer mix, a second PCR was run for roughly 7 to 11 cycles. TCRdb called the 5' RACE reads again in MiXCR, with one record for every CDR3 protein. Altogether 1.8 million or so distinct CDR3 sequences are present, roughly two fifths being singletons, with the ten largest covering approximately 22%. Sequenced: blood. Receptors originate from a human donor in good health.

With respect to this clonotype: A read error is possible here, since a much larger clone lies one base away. CDR3 protein: CASSSPGNQPQHF. The CDR3 DNA reads as TGTGCCAGCAGTTCCCCGGGCAATCAGCCCCAGCATTTT. The chain employs TRBV12-3 or TRBV12-4 and TRBJ1-5; D call uncertain. Trimming took 4 bases from V and 2 from J, leaving 6 bases between them. CDR3 size: 13 residues.

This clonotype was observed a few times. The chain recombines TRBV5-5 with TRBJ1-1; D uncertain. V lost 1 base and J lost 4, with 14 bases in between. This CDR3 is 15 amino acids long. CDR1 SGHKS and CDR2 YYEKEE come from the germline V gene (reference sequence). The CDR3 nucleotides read TGTGCCAGCAGCTTGTCCCTACTATCTGGCACTGAAGCTTTCTTT. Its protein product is CASSLSLLSGTEAFF.

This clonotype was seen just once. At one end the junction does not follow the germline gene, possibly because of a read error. CDR3 region: CAGSPGDRANTEAFF. CDR3 nucleotide sequence: TGTGCCGGCAGCCCAGGTGACAGGGCGAACACTGAAGCTTTCTTT. The V call is TRBV7-2, the J call TRBJ1-1; TRBD1 agrees at 7 bases. Germline CDR1 reads SGHTA; CDR2 reads FQGNSA. The CDR3 extends over 15 amino acids.

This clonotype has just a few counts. In DNA form, the CDR3 reads TGTGCCAGCAGCGTCCAAGGGGATACGCAGTATTTT. Amino acid sequence: CASSVQGDTQYF. The chain joins TRBV13 to TRBJ2-3; D unresolved. From germline, CDR1 is PRHDT and CDR2 FYEKMQ (reference sequence). The ends were cut back, 5 bases at V and 6 bases at J, with 9 bases in the middle. The CDR3 consists of 12 residues.

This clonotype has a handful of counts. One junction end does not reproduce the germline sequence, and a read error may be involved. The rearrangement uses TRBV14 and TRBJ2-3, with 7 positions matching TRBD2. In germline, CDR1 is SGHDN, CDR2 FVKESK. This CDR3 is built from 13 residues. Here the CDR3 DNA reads TGTGCCAGCAGCCTAGCGGGCACAGATGCGCAGTATTTT. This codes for CASSLAGTDAQYF.

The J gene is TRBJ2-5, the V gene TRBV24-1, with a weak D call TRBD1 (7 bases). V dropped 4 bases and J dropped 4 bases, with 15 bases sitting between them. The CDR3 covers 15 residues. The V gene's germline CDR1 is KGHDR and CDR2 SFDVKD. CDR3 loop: CATSDPTGRRETQYF. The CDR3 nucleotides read TGTGCCACCAGTGACCCGACAGGGAGGCGAGAGACCCAGTACTTC.

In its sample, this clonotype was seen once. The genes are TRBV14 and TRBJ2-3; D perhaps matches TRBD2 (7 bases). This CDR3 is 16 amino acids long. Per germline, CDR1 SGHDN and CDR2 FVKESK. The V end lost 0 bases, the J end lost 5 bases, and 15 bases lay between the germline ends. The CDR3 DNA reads TGTGCCAGCAGCCAAGATCGGGGGGCAGGGGTAGATACGCAGTATTTT. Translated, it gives CASSQDRGAGVDTQYF.

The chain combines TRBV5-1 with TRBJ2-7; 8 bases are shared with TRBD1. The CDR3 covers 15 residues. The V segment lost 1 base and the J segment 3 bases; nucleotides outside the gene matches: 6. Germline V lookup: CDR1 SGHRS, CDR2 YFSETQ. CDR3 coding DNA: TGCGCCAGCAGCTTGACAGGGGGAGGTAGCTACGAGCAGTACTTC. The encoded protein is CASSLTGGGSYEQYF.

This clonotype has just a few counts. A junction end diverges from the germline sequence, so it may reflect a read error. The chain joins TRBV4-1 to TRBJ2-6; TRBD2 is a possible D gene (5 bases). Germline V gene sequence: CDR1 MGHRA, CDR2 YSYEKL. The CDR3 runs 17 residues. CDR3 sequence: CASSQEGGTSGANVLTF. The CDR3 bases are TGTGCCAGCAGCCAAGAGGGCGGCACCTCTGGGGCCAACGTCCTGACTTTC.

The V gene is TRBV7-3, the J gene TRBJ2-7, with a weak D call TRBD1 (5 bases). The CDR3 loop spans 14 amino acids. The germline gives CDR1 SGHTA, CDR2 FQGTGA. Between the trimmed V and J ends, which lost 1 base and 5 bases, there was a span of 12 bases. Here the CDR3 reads CASSLSRDRHEQYF. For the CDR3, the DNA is TGTGCCAGCAGCTTAAGCAGGGATCGCCACGAGCAGTACTTC.

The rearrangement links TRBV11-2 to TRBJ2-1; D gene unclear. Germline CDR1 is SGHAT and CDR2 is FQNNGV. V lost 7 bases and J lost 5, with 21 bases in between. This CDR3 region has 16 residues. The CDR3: CASTTWLVGVDNEQFF. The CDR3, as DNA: TGTGCCAGCACCACATGGCTGGTTGGGGTTGACAATGAGCAGTTCTTC.

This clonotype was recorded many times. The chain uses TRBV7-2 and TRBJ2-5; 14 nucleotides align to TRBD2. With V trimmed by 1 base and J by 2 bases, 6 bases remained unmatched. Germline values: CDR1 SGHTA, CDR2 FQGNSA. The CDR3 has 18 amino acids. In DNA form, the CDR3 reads TGTGCCAGCAGCTTAGTGGGGACTAGCGGGGGCGGGCAAGAGACCCAGTACTTC. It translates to CASSLVGTSGGGQETQYF.

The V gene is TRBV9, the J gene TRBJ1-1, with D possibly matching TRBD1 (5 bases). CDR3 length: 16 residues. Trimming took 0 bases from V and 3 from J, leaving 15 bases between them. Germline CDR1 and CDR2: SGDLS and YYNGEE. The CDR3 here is CASSVGAGMGDTEAFF. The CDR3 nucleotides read TGTGCCAGCAGCGTAGGCGCAGGGATGGGGGACACTGAAGCTTTCTTT.

Here the CDR3 DNA reads TGTGCCAGCAGCTTCATGGATCCCCGGGACAGGGGCTACGAGCAGTACTTC. Its translation is CASSFMDPRDRGYEQYF. V usage is TRBV7-2 and J usage is TRBJ2-7, with 10 bases that match TRBD1. After removal of 3 bases from V and 3 bases from J, the junction contained 11 bases not matched to a gene. This CDR3 comprises 17 residues. The germline gives CDR1 SGHTA, CDR2 FQGNSA.

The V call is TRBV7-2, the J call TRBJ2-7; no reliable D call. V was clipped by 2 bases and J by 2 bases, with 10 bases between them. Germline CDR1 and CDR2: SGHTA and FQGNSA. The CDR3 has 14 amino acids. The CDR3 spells CASSLFDGPYEQYF. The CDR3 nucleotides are TGTGCCAGCAGCTTATTTGACGGACCCTACGAGCAGTACTTC.

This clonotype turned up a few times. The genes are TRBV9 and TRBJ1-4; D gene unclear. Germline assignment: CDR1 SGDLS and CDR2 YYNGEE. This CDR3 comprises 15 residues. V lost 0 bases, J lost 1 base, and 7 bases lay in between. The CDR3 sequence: CASSVGGETNEKLFF. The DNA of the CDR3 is TGTGCCAGCAGCGTAGGTGGGGAAACTAATGAAAAACTGTTTTTT. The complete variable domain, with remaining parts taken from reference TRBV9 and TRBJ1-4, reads DSGVTQTPKHLITATGQRVTLRCSPRSGDLSVYWYQQSLDQGLQFLIQYYNGEERAKGNILERFSAQQFPDLHSELNLSSLELGDSALYFCASSVGGETNEKLFFGSGTQLSVL.

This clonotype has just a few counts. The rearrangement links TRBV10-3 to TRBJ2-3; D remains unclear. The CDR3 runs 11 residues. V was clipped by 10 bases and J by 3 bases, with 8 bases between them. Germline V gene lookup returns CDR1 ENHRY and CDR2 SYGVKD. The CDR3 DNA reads TGTGCCACCTTACTTACAGATACGCAGTATTTT. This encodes CATLLTDTQYF.

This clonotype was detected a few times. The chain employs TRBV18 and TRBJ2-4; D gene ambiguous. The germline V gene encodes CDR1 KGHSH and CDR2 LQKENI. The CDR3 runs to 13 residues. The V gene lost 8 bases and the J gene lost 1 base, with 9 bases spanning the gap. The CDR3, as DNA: TGTGCCAGCCCATTGGGGGCCAAAAACATTCAGTACTTC. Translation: CASPLGAKNIQYF. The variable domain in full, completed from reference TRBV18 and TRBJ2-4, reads NAGVMQNPRHLVRRRGQEARLRCSPMKGHSHVYWYRQLPEEGLKFMVYLQKENIIDESGMPKERFSAEFPKEGPSILRIQQVVRGDSAAYFCASPLGAKNIQYFGAGTRLSVL.